The next 21 T cell receptor beta chains were all read from a single sample in a study of blood T cells in healthy people across ages. Primers used in a second PCR of about 7 to 12 cycles were a sample-barcoded 5' primer and a J-beta primer mix. Using its own MiXCR run on the 5' RACE reads, TCRdb lists one record per CDR3 protein. Of approximately 350,000 distinct CDR3 sequences detected, roughly half appear once; the ten largest clones hold around 53%. The sequencing sample was made of blood. These receptors were obtained from a man aged 55 to 70 in good health.

The genes are TRBV27 and TRBJ2-1, with D perhaps matching TRBD2 (5 bases). Trimming cost V 6 bases and J 5 bases, with 23 bases left between them. CDR1 is MNHEY, CDR2 SMNVEV, per germline (reference sequence). The CDR3 sequence is 17 residues long. The CDR3 sequence: CASRGLRGLIGDNEQFF. CDR3 DNA sequence: TGTGCCAGCAGGGGATTGCGAGGGCTTATAGGTGACAATGAGCAGTTCTTC.

The V gene is TRBV6-6, the J gene TRBJ2-4, with TRBD1 matching over 9 bases. The J call is doubtful: the DNA matches TRBJ2-7 better. Looked up from germline, CDR1 is MNHNY and CDR2 is SVGAGI (reference sequence). CDR3 length equals 14 residues. The CDR3 sequence: CASRETGTGNEQYF. The CDR3 region has the DNA TGTGCCAGCAGAGAGACCGGGACAGGGAACGAGCAGTACTTC.

The table lists this clonotype with a count of one. This chain joins TRBV20-1 and TRBJ2-3; no reliable D call. Germline V gene data show CDR1 as DFQATT and CDR2 as SNEGSKA (reference sequence). Trimming took off 6 bases at V and 7 bases at J, with 11 bases between the two ends. The CDR3 spans 11 residues. The CDR3 sequence is CSAPLLNTQYF. In nucleotides, the CDR3 is TGCAGTGCGCCACTTCTAAATACGCAGTATTTT.

The gene calls are TRBV20-1 and TRBJ2-5, with D unresolved. With 6 bases removed from V and 0 bases from J, the gap between germline ends came to 8 bases. Germline V gene lookup returns CDR1 DFQATT and CDR2 SNEGSKA (reference sequence). The CDR3 sequence is 12 residues long. CDR3 bases: TGCAGTGCCCCGAACCACCAAGAGACCCAGTACTTC. Its protein product is CSAPNHQETQYF.

The rearrangement joins TRBV11-2 to TRBJ1-2, with 7 bases identical to TRBD1. V lost 3 bases and J lost 7; bases outside the gene matches: 8. This CDR3 has 14 amino acids. Germline V gene lookup returns CDR1 SGHAT and CDR2 FQNNGV. The CDR3 protein is CASSFRGGITGYTF. CDR3 bases: TGTGCCAGCAGCTTTAGAGGGGGCATAACTGGCTACACCTTC.

The gene calls are TRBV5-8 and TRBJ1-2; D is uncertain. CDR1 SGHTS and CDR2 YDEGEE come from the germline V gene. The V end was cut by 4 bases, the J end by 8 bases, with 15 bases between. This CDR3 contains 13 residues. In DNA form, the CDR3 reads TGTGCCAGCAGCCACCGGGTAAGGACCGGCTACACCTTC. Translating it yields CASSHRVRTGYTF. The whole variable domain, remainder taken from reference TRBV5-8 and TRBJ1-2, is EAGVTQSPTHLIKTRGQQATLRCSPISGHTSVYWYQQALGLGLQFLLWYDEGEERNRGNFPPRFSGRQFPNYSSELNVNALELEDSALYLCASSHRVRTGYTFGSGTRLTVV.

The CDR3 region has the DNA TGTGCCAGCAGTTCCGGGACTACGAACAATGAGCAGTACTTC. Amino acid sequence: CASSSGTTNNEQYF. The chain recombines TRBV12-3 or TRBV12-4 with TRBJ2-5; TRBD2 matches at 7 bases. With V trimmed by 4 bases and J by 11 bases, 13 bases remained unmatched. There are 14 residues in the CDR3.

About this clonotype itself: This CDR3 fails to terminate in the conserved phenylalanine or tryptophan, so it likely reflects a read error. It is unclear where the CDR3 begins or ends on the DNA, so no DNA is shown, and the CDR3 is as TCRdb lists it. The V call is TRBV27, the J call TRBJ2-5; the D call in the table, TRBD1, was not verified against the DNA. The CDR3 comprises 11 residues, both ends counted. Germline V gene sequence: CDR1 MNHEY, CDR2 SMNVEV (reference sequence). The CDR3 region is CASLKGTLAYL.

Only a few counts were recorded for this clonotype. The chain has TRBV6-6 and TRBJ2-3; the match to TRBD2 covers 7 bases. With V trimmed by 7 bases and J by 2 bases, 6 bases remained unmatched. The germline V gene encodes CDR1 MNHNY and CDR2 SVGAGI (reference sequence). The CDR3 contains 14 residues. This CDR3 reads CASTPSGFTDTQYF. As DNA, the CDR3 is TGTGCCAGCACGCCTAGCGGATTCACAGATACGCAGTATTTT.

The chain carries TRBV20-1 and TRBJ1-6; D is possibly TRBD1 (6 bases). The CDR3 covers 13 residues. Germline lookup yields CDR1 DFQATT and CDR2 SNEGSKA (reference sequence). V was pared by 5 bases and J by 7 bases, with 12 bases between. CDR3 loop: CSAQGPPNSPLHF. CDR3 nucleotides: TGCAGTGCTCAGGGGCCCCCGAATTCACCCCTCCACTTT.

The chain carries TRBV6-5 and TRBJ2-7; 8 bases align to TRBD2. Losses at the gene ends were 6 bases for V and 0 bases for J; bases not matched to a gene: 7. CDR1 MNHEY and CDR2 SVGAGI come from the germline V gene. CDR3 size: 15 residues. The CDR3 nucleotides are TGTGCCAGCAGAAAAGCGGGGGCCTTCTCCTACGAGCAGTACTTC. This translates into CASRKAGAFSYEQYF.

This chain uses TRBV3-1 with TRBJ1-2; D unclear. V lost 1 base, J lost 7 bases, and 7 bases lay in between. The germline CDR1 and CDR2 sequences are LGHDT and YNNKEL (reference sequence). The CDR3 has 12 residues. CDR3 sequence (DNA): TGTGCCAGCAGCCAAGCGAAATCTGGCTACACCTTC. Its protein product is CASSQAKSGYTF.

The V and J genes are TRBV11-3 and TRBJ2-1; 13 bases match TRBD2. Germline trimming cut 5 bases from V and 12 bases from J; bases unmatched to any gene: 7. This CDR3 has 14 residues. CDR1 is SGHNT, CDR2 YENEEA, per germline. This chain's CDR3 is CASSPGTSGKRQFF. In nucleotides, the CDR3 is TGTGCCAGCAGCCCCGGGACTAGCGGGAAGAGGCAGTTCTTC. Full variable domain (missing parts from reference TRBV11-3 and TRBJ2-1): EAGVVQSPRYKIIEKKQPVAFWCNPISGHNTLYWYLQNLGQGPELLIRYENEEAVDDSQLPKDRFSAERLKGVDSTLKIQPAELGDSAVYLCASSPGTSGKRQFFGPGTRLTVL.

The chain is built from TRBV18 and TRBJ1-4; TRBD1 is a possible D gene (5 bases). Germline loops: CDR1 KGHSH, CDR2 LQKENI. Trimming pared 3 bases from V and 7 bases from J, leaving 18 bases between. The length of the CDR3 is 16 residues. The CDR3 DNA follows: TGTGCCAGCTCACCGGTCAGTGGGGGTCTAGGTGAAAAACTGTTTTTT. Protein: CASSPVSGGLGEKLFF.

The chain uses TRBV29-1 and TRBJ2-4; no clear D gene. The V gene lost 0 bases and the J gene lost 7 bases, with 7 bases spanning the gap. The length of the CDR3 is 12 residues. Germline values: CDR1 SQVTM, CDR2 ANQGSEA. The CDR3 sequence: CSVEDNGNIQYF. The CDR3 nucleotides are TGCAGCGTTGAAGATAACGGTAACATTCAGTACTTC.

The gene calls are TRBV20-1 and TRBJ2-3; D not resolved. From germline, CDR1 is DFQATT and CDR2 SNEGSKA (reference sequence). Trimming removed 4 bases at V and 2 bases at J, with 13 bases between. The CDR3 contains 14 residues. The CDR3: CSATGYTSTDTQYF. The DNA for the CDR3 is TGCAGTGCTACCGGCTACACTTCCACAGATACGCAGTATTTT.

The rearrangement joins TRBV7-2 to TRBJ2-7, with 8 bases matching TRBD2. The V segment lost 8 bases and the J segment 1 base; nucleotides outside the gene matches: 4. This CDR3 contains 13 residues. Germline CDR1 SGHTA, CDR2 FQGNSA. CDR3 loop: CASGTSGSYEQYF. CDR3 coding DNA: TGTGCCAGCGGCACTAGCGGATCCTACGAGCAGTACTTC.

This clonotype has only one observation. The rearrangement links TRBV2 to TRBJ2-1, with TRBD2 matching 16 bases. Per the germline V gene, CDR1 is SNHLY and CDR2 is FYNNEI. This CDR3 region has 20 residues. Germline trimming cut 6 bases from V and 2 bases from J; bases unmatched to any gene: 13. The chain's CDR3 is CASSPNEGTSGRAAYNEQFF. Written as DNA, the CDR3 is TGTGCCAGCAGCCCCAACGAGGGGACTAGCGGGAGGGCGGCCTACAATGAGCAGTTCTTC. Combining the CDR3 with reference TRBV2 and TRBJ2-1 gives the whole variable domain EPEVTQTPSHQVTQMGQEVILRCVPISNHLYFYWYRQILGQKVEFLVSFYNNEISEKSEIFDDQFSVERPDGSNFTLKIRSTKLEDSAMYFCASSPNEGTSGRAAYNEQFFGPGTRLTVL.

The V call is TRBV27, the J call TRBJ2-5; D is uncertain. This CDR3 spans 15 amino acids. V was clipped by 3 bases and J by 2 bases, with 13 bases between them. The germline gives CDR1 MNHEY, CDR2 SMNVEV (reference sequence). The CDR3 region has the DNA TGTGCCAGCAGTTTCGGCGACGGACGACAAGAGACCCAGTACTTC. It translates to CASSFGDGRQETQYF.

This clonotype was found many times. This chain links TRBV20-1 with TRBJ2-3, with TRBD2 identical over 7 bases. With V trimmed by 3 bases and J by 5 bases, 17 bases remained unmatched. CDR3 length: 17 residues. CDR1 is DFQATT, CDR2 SNEGSKA, per germline (reference sequence). The CDR3 here is CSASFGAAGVGEDTQYF. The CDR3 DNA reads TGCAGTGCTAGTTTTGGTGCGGCGGGGGTAGGTGAAGATACGCAGTATTTT.

This clonotype has only a few counts. This chain uses TRBV5-1 with TRBJ2-3, with unresolved D. The CDR3 sequence is 16 residues long. Trimming stripped 5 bases from V and 2 bases from J, with 18 bases between. The germline V gene has CDR1 SGHRS and CDR2 YFSETQ. CDR3 region: CASSTLQVGSTDTQYF. The CDR3, as DNA: TGCGCCAGCAGTACCCTTCAGGTGGGGTCCACAGATACGCAGTATTTT.